The 14 T cell receptor beta chains listed next were all sequenced from one sample in a study of prognosis after radiotherapy for stage I lung cancer. Genomic DNA provided the template from which TCR beta CDR3 was amplified by two-round multiplex PCR. The first round of PCR was done with primers that matched each TRBV and TRBJ gene. TCRdb processed the multiplex PCR reads anew with MiXCR; each CDR3 protein has one entry. The sample holds 15,000 or so distinct CDR3 sequences; roughly 30% are singletons and the top ten take around 27%. This sample comprised PBMCs, obtained before or after stereotactic body radiation therapy (not recorded which). The receptors stem from a donor aged 50 or older with non-small cell lung cancer.

In this sample, this clonotype turned up many times. The V gene is TRBV7-6, the J gene TRBJ2-7, with 7 bases lining up with TRBD2. Per germline, CDR1 SGHVS and CDR2 FNYEAQ. CDR3 length: 15 amino acids. The V gene end was trimmed by 8 bases and the J gene end by 4 bases; junction bases not matched to a gene: 14. The CDR3 loop reads CASSLASSGTYEQYF. Here the CDR3 DNA reads TGTGCCAGCTCCCTCGCGTCCAGCGGGACTTACGAGCAGTACTTC.

This clonotype was picked up many times. The rearrangement links TRBV6-2 or TRBV6-3 to TRBJ2-7; the D call may be TRBD1 or TRBD2 (5 bases each). V lost 7 bases to trimming and J lost 1 base, with 8 bases between them. This CDR3 spans 12 amino acids. From germline, CDR1 is MNHEY and CDR2 SVGEGT. CDR3 nucleotides: TGTGCCAGCAAATGGGGGTCCTACGAGCAGTACTTC. The encoded protein is CASKWGSYEQYF.

The sample holds many counts of this clonotype. The chain has TRBV15 and TRBJ1-2, with 7 bases fitting TRBD1. Germline V gene lookup returns CDR1 LNHNV and CDR2 YYDKDF (reference sequence). V shed 0 bases and J 8 bases; nucleotides not matched to a gene: 3. There are 13 residues in the CDR3. The CDR3 loop reads CATSRERGHGYTF. In DNA form, the CDR3 reads TGTGCCACCAGCAGAGAAAGGGGGCACGGCTACACCTTC.

In its sample, this clonotype ranks as medium-sized. This chain links TRBV4-3 with TRBJ2-3; D ambiguous. V lost 0 bases and J lost 3, with 4 bases in between. From germline, CDR1 is LGHNA and CDR2 YSLEER. This CDR3 region has 13 residues. The CDR3 here is CASSQEFTDTQYF. The CDR3 DNA reads TGCGCCAGCAGCCAAGAGTTTACAGATACGCAGTATTTT.

The rearrangement links TRBV11-2 to TRBJ1-4, with D unclear. The CDR3 extends over 14 amino acids. V lost 2 bases and J lost 7, with 11 bases in between. Germline V gives CDR1 SGHAT, CDR2 FQNNGV. The CDR3 sequence: CASSLICGSEKLFF. Here the CDR3 DNA reads TGTGCCAGCAGCTTAATTTGCGGTAGTGAAAAACTGTTTTTT.

The table lists this clonotype with many counts. This chain links TRBV20-1 with TRBJ1-5; TRBD1 might be the D (5 bases). The CDR3 loop spans 13 amino acids. The V gene's germline CDR1 is DFQATT and CDR2 SNEGSKA (reference sequence). V was shortened by 4 bases and J by 4 bases, with 11 bases between the two germline ends. In DNA, the CDR3 is TGCAGTGCTACCACAGGTAGAAATCAGCCCCAGCATTTT. Translating gives CSATTGRNQPQHF.

This rearrangement joins TRBV4-3 to TRBJ2-7; possibly TRBD2 for D (6 bases). Germline assignment: CDR1 LGHNA and CDR2 YSLEER. This CDR3 region has 17 residues. Trimming removed 4 bases from V and 7 bases from J, with 26 bases in between. CDR3 sequence: CASSPRYIAVTFYEQYF. CDR3 bases: TGCGCCAGCAGCCCGCGATACATAGCGGTCACCTTCTATGAGCAGTACTTC.

Ten or more counts support this clonotype. This chain links TRBV18 with TRBJ2-7, with 9 bases fitting TRBD2. V shed 1 base and J 2 bases; nucleotides not matched to a gene: 6. CDR1 and CDR2 from the germline V gene are KGHSH and LQKENI. This CDR3 has 16 residues. The DNA of the CDR3 is TGTGCCAGCTCACCACTACTGACTAGCGGAGCCTACGAGCAGTACTTC. Translated: CASSPLLTSGAYEQYF.

This clonotype showed up many times. The CDR3 spells CAWEGQSSTDTQYF. CDR3 bases: TGTGCCTGGGAGGGGCAGTCGAGCACAGATACGCAGTATTTT. The V gene is TRBV30, the J gene TRBJ2-3, with D perhaps assigned TRBD1 or TRBD2 (5 bases each). The CDR3 sequence is 14 residues long. V lost 5 bases to trimming and J lost 0 bases, with 12 bases between them. The germline CDR1 and CDR2 sequences are GTSNPN and SVGIG (reference sequence).

This clonotype was detected ten times or more. V usage is TRBV5-1 and J usage is TRBJ2-1, with 11 bases identical to TRBD2. This CDR3 has 15 residues. CDR1 and CDR2 from the germline V gene are SGHRS and YFSETQ. Trimming removed 4 bases from V and 5 bases from J; junction bases left unmatched: 5. The CDR3 loop reads CASSQRTSGHNEQFF. CDR3 nucleotide sequence: TGCGCCAGCAGCCAGCGGACTAGCGGGCACAATGAGCAGTTCTTC.

This clonotype has at least ten counts. Just one base apart from a much larger clone, this may be a read error. J is TRBJ1-2 and V is TRBV3-1; TRBD1 matches 8 bases. Per the germline V gene, CDR1 is LGHDT and CDR2 is YNNKEL (reference sequence). The CDR3 spans 14 residues. Trimming took 0 bases from V and 10 from J; bases not matched to a gene: 7. Here the CDR3 reads CASSQDQGARDYTF. The CDR3 nucleotides read TGTGCCAGCAGCCAAGATCAGGGGGCTCGTGACTACACCTTC.

The sample holds many counts of this clonotype. The CDR3 nucleotides read TGTGCCAGCAGCTTAGAGGACAGAATCTACGAGCAGTACTTC. It is translated as CASSLEDRIYEQYF. J is TRBJ2-7 and V is TRBV7-9; D possibly corresponds to TRBD1 (6 bases). Germline lookup yields CDR1 SEHNR and CDR2 FQNEAQ (reference sequence). This CDR3 is built from 14 residues. V lost 1 base and J 3 bases, leaving 10 bases between the germline ends.

The chain carries TRBV4-1 and TRBJ1-1; no firm D call. This CDR3 region has 16 residues. CDR1 MGHRA and CDR2 YSYEKL come from the germline V gene. The ends were cut back, 0 bases at V and 1 base at J, with 12 bases in the middle. CDR3 amino acids: CASSQDLGSTNTEAFF. CDR3 sequence (DNA): TGCGCCAGCAGCCAAGATTTGGGCAGCACGAACACTGAAGCTTTCTTT.

This clonotype was seen ten or more times. The gene calls are TRBV27 and TRBJ2-5, with TRBD1 matching 7 bases. The CDR3 loop spans 15 amino acids. From germline, CDR1 is MNHEY and CDR2 SMNVEV (reference sequence). V shed 7 bases, J shed 1 base, and the junction held 9 bases outside the gene matches. The CDR3 nucleotides read TGTGCCAGCATACAGGGGCCAGAATTCCAAGAGACCCAGTACTTC. This gives the protein CASIQGPEFQETQYF.